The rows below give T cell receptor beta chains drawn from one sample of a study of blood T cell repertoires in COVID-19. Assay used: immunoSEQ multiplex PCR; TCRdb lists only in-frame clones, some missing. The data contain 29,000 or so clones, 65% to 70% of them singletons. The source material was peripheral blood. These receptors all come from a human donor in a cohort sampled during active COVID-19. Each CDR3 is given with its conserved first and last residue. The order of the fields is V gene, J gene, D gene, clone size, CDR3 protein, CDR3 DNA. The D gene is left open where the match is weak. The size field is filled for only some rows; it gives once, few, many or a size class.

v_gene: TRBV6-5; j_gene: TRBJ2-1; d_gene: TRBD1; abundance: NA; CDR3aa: CASSLGQVLYNEQFF; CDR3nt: TGTGCCAGCAGCTTGGGACAGGTTCTCTACAATGAGCAGTTCTTC
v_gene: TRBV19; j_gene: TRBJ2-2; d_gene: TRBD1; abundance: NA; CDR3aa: CASSPRQGGTGELFF; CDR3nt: TGTGCCAGTAGTCCCCGACAGGGGGGCACCGGGGAGCTGTTTTTT
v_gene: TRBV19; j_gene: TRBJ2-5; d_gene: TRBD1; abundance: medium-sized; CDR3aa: CASSIGTGGETQYF; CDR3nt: TGTGCCAGTAGTATAGGGACAGGGGGAGAGACCCAGTACTTC
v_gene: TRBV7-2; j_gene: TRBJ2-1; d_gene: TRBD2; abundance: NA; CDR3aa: CASSLAGSGINEQFF; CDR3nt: TGTGCCAGCAGCTTAGCCGGTAGCGGGATTAATGAGCAGTTCTTC
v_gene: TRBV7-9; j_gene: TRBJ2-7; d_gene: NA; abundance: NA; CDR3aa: CASSQDRYEQYF; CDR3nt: TGTGCCAGCAGCCAGGACAGATACGAGCAGTACTTC
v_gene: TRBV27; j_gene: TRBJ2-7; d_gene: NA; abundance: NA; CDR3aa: CASSLKGNYEQYF; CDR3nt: TGTGCCAGCAGTTTAAAGGGGAATTACGAGCAGTACTTC
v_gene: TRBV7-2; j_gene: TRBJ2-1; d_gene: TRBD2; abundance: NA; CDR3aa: CASRAGGSSYNEQFF; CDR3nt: TGTGCCAGCAGGGCGGGGGGGAGCTCCTACAATGAGCAGTTCTTC
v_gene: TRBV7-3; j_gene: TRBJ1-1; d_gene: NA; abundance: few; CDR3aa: CASSPNPLNTEAFF; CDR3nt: TGTGCCAGCAGCCCTAACCCGCTGAACACTGAAGCTTTCTTT
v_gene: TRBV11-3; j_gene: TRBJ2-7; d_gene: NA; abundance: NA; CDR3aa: CASSLQVGDFSYEQYF; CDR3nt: TGTGCCAGCAGCTTACAAGTAGGGGACTTCTCCTACGAGCAGTACTTC
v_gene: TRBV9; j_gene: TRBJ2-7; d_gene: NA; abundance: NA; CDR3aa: CASSSDGGVVYF; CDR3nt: TGTGCCAGCAGCTCAGACGGGGGAGTTGTGTACTTC
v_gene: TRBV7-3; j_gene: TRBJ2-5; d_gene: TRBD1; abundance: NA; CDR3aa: CASSPGTGGTQYF; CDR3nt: TGTGCCAGCAGCCCCGGGACAGGGGGGACCCAGTACTTC
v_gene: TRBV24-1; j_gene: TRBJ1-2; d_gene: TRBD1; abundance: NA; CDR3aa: CATSEAGTGYGYTF; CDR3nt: TGTGCCACCAGTGAAGCCGGGACAGGGTATGGCTACACCTTC
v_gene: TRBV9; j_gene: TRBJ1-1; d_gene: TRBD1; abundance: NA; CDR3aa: CASSAQGANTEAFF; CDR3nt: TGTGCCAGCAGCGCACAGGGGGCGAATACTGAAGCTTTCTTT
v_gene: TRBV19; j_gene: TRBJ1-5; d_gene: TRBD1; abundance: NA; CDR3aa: CASTTGQGGQPQHF; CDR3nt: TGTGCCAGTACCACGGGACAGGGGGGTCAGCCCCAGCATTTT
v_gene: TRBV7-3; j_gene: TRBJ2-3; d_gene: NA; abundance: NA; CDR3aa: CASSLTYSSTDTQYF; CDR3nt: TGTGCCAGCAGCTTAACCTACAGTAGCACAGATACGCAGTATTTT
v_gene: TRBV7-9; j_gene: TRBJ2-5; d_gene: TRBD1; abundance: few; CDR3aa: CASSFGVKGAKETQYF; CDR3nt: TGTGCCAGCAGCTTTGGAGTGAAGGGGGCAAAGGAGACCCAGTACTTC
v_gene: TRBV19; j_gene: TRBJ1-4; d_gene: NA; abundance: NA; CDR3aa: CASSIMGGHDEKLFF; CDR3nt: TGTGCCAGTAGTATAATGGGGGGGCATGATGAAAAACTGTTTTTT
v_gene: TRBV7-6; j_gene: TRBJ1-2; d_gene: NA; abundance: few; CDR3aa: CASSFLGEEYGYTF; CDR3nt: TGTGCCAGCAGCTTTCTCGGGGAGGAGTATGGCTACACCTTC
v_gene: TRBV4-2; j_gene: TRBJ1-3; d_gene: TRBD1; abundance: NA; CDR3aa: CASSQHRGGGNTIYF; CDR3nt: TGTGCCAGCAGCCAACACAGGGGCGGTGGAAACACCATATATTTT
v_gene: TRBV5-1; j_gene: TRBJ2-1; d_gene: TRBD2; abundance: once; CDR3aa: CASSSGLAGAYNEQFF; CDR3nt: TGCGCCAGCAGCAGCGGACTAGCGGGAGCTTATAATGAGCAGTTCTTC
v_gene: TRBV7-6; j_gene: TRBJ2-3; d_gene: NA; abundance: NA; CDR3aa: CASSLAGGSGGTDTQYF; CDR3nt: TGTGCCAGCAGCTTAGCTGGAGGGAGTGGGGGCACAGATACGCAGTATTTT
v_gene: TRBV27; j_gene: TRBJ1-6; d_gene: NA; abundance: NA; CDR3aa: CASSLMRAVSNSPLHF; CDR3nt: TGTGCCAGCAGTTTAATGAGGGCAGTATCGAATTCACCCCTCCACTTT
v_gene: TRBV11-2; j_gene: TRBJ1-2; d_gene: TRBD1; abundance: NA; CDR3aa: CASSYQSTGSGYTF; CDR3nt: TGTGCCAGCAGTTACCAATCGACAGGGTCGGGCTACACCTTC
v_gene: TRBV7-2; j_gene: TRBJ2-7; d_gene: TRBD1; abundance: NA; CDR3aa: CASSRTGAYEQYF; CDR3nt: TGTGCCAGCTCCAGGACAGGGGCCTACGAGCAGTACTTC
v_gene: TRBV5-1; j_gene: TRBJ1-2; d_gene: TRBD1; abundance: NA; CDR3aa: CASSPPGQGNGYTF; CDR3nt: TGCGCCAGCAGCCCCCCGGGACAGGGGAATGGCTACACCTTC
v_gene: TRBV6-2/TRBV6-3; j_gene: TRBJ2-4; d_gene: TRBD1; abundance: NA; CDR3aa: CASSFTGVAKNIQYF; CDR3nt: TGTGCCAGCAGTTTCACAGGGGTAGCCAAAAACATTCAGTACTTC
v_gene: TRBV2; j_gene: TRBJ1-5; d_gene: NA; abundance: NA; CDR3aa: CASSEGLRSNQPQHF; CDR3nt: TGTGCCAGCAGTGAAGGACTACGGAGCAATCAGCCCCAGCATTTT
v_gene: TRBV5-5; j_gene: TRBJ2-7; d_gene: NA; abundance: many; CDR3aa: CASRYRVAQSYEQYF; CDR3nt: TGTGCCAGCAGGTACAGGGTGGCCCAATCCTACGAGCAGTACTTC
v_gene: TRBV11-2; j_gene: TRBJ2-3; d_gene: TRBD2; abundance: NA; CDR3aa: CASSSQLGGTDTQYF; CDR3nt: TGTGCCAGCAGCTCCCAGTTGGGGGGGACAGATACGCAGTATTTT
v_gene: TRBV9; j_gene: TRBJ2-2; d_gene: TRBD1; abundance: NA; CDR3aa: CASSPTQGAGELFF; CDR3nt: TGTGCCAGCAGCCCCACGCAGGGGGCTGGGGAGCTGTTTTTT
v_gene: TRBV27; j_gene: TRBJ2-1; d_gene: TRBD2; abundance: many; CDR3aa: CASSLTAGSYNEQFF; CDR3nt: TGTGCCAGCAGTTTAACAGCGGGGTCCTACAATGAGCAGTTCTTC